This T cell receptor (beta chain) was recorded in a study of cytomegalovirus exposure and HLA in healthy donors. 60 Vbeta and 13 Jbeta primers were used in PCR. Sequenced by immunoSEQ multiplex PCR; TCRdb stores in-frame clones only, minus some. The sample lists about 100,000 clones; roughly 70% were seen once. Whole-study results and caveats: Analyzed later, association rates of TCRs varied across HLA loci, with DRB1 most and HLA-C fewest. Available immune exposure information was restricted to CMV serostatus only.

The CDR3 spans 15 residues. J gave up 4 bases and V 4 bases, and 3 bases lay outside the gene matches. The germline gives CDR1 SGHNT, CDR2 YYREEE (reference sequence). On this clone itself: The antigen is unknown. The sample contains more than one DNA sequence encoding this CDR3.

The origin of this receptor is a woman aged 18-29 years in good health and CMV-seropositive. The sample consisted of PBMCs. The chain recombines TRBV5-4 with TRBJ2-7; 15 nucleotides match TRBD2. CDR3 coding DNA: TGTGCCAGCAGCACCGGACTAGCGGGAGGGTACGAGCAGTACTTC. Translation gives CASSTGLAGGYEQYF.